This is a list of T cell receptor beta chains from one sample in a study of T-cell reconstitution after alpha-beta-depleted transplantation in children. TCRdb recomputed calls from the PCR reads with MiXCR, one row per CDR3 protein. The table includes some 840,000 distinct CDR3 sequences, approximately 15% detected once. The input for sequencing was PBMCs, mostly from graft donor cells, taken 360 days after TCRalphabeta/CD19-depleted stem cell transplant. The origin of the receptors is a male patient younger than 18 who had a stem cell transplant for acute lymphoblastic leukemia, so the T cells may come from the graft donor. Both conserved end residues are part of each CDR3. D genes are given only for firm matches. Where a row states a size, it is once, few, many or the class of an expanded clone; other rows omit it.

TRBJ1-1,-,TRBV30,-,TGTGCCTGGAGTGTACTAATGAACACTGAAGCTTTCTTT,CAWSVLMNTEAFF
TRBJ1-3,TRBD1,TRBV12-3/TRBV12-4,few,TGTGCCAGCAGCCATACAGGGGGCCGCTCTGGAAACACCATATATTTT,CASSHTGGRSGNTIYF
TRBJ2-1,TRBD2,TRBV11-2,-,TGTGCCAGCAGCTTAGTTCGGGCGGGGGGGTATGAGCAGTTCTTC,CASSLVRAGGYEQFF
TRBJ2-3,TRBD2,TRBV6-2/TRBV6-3,few,TGTGCCAGCAGTCCCGGACTAGATCCAGATACGCAGTATTTT,CASSPGLDPDTQYF
TRBJ2-7,-,TRBV5-1,many,TGCGCCAGCAGCTTGAAAGGCTACGAGCAGTACTTC,CASSLKGYEQYF
TRBJ1-2,-,TRBV12-3/TRBV12-4,once,TGTGCCAGCAGTTTAACCAGGGTAGTTGGCTACACCTTC,CASSLTRVVGYTF
TRBJ2-7,-,TRBV19,-,TGTGCCAGTAGTATACGTCAGGGCGACGAGCAGTACTTC,CASSIRQGDEQYF
TRBJ1-5,-,TRBV10-3,-,TGTGCCATCAGTGATTGGGGAAAGGGCAATCAGCCCCAGCATTTT,CAISDWGKGNQPQHF
TRBJ2-1,-,TRBV5-1,-,TGCGCCAGCAGCTTGGCCGCGGTGCACAATGAGCAGTTCTTC,CASSLAAVHNEQFF
TRBJ2-1,-,TRBV29-1,-,TGCAGCGCCGGGAGTGTAAGCCTCGGGAATGAGCAGTTCTTC,CSAGSVSLGNEQFF
TRBJ2-3,-,TRBV5-1,-,TGCGCCAGCAGAAGGGTACAAAGGGGAGATACGCAGTATTTT,CASRRVQRGDTQYF
TRBJ2-7,-,TRBV5-1,-,TGCGCCAGCAGCTGGGGCGAGCTCTACGAGCAGTACTTC,CASSWGELYEQYF
TRBJ2-1,TRBD1,TRBV20-1,few,TGCAGTGCTAGGGGGCTAGGGGGCCAGTCATACAATGAGCAGTTCTTC,CSARGLGGQSYNEQFF
TRBJ1-1,TRBD1,TRBV29-1,-,TGCAGCGTTGAAGATAACAGGGGAGATGAAGCTTTCTTT,CSVEDNRGDEAFF
TRBJ1-3,-,TRBV7-9,few,TGTGCCAGCCCCTTAGTGGTGGCAAGGCAGAACACCATATATTTT,CASPLVVARQNTIYF
TRBJ2-1,TRBD2,TRBV5-6,-,TGTGCCAGTCACGAAGGTGGGAACGGGGGGTACAATGAGCAGTTCTTC,CASHEGGNGGYNEQFF
TRBJ2-7,-,TRBV20-1,-,TGCAGTGCTAGAGATCTAACACGGTTAAAAGTCCACGAGCAGTACTTC,CSARDLTRLKVHEQYF
TRBJ1-1,TRBD1,TRBV7-9,few,TGTGCCAGCAGCAGCACCGGGACAGGGGCGGAAAAAGCTTTCTTT,CASSSTGTGAEKAFF